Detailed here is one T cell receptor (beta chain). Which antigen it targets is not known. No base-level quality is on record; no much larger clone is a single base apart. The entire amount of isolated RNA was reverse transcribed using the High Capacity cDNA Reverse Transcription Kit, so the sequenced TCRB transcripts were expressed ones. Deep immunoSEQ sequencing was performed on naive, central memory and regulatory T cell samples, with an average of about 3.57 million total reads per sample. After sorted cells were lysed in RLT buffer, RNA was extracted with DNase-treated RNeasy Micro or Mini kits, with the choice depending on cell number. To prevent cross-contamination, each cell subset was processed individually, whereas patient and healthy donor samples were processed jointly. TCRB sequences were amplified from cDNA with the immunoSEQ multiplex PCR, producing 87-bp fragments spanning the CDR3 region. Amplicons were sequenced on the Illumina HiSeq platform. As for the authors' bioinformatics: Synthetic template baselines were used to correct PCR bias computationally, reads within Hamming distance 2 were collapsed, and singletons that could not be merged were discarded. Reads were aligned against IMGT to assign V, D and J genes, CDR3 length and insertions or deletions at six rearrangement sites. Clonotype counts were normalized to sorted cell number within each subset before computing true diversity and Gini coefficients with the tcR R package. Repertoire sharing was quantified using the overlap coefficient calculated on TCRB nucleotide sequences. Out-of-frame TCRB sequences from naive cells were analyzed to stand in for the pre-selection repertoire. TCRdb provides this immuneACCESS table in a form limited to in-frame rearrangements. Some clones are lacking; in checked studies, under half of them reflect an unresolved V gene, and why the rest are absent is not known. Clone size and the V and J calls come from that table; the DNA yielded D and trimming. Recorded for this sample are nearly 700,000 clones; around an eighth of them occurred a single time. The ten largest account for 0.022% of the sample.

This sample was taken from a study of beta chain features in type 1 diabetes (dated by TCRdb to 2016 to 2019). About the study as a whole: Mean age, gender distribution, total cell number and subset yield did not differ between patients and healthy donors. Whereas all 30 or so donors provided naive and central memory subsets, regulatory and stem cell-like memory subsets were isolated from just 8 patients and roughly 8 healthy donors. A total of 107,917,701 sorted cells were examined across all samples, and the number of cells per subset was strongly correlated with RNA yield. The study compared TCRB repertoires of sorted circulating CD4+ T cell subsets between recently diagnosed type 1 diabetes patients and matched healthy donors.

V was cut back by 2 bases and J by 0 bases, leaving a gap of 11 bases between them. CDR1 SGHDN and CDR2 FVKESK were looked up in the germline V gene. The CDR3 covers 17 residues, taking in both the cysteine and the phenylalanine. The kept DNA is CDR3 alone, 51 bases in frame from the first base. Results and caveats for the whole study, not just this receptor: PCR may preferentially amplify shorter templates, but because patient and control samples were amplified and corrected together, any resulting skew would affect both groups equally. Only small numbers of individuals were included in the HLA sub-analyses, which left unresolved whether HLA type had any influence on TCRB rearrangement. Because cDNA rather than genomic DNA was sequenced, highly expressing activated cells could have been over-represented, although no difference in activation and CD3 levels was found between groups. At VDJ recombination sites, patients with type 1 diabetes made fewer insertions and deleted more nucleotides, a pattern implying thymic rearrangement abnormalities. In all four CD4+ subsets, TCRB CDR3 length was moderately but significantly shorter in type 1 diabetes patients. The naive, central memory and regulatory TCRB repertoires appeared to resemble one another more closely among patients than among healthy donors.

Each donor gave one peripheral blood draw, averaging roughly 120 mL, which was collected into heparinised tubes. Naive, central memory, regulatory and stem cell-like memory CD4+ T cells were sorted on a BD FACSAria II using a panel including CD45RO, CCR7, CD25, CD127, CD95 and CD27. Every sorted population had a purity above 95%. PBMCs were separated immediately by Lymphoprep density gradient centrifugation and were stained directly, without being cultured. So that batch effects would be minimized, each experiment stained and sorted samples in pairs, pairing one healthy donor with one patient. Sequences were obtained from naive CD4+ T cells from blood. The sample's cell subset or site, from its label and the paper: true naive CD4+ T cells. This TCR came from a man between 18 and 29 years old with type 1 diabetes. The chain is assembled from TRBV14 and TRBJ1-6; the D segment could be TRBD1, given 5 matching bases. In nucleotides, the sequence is TGTGCCAGCAGCCAATCTGGAGACAGCTCCTATAATTCACCCCTCCACTTT. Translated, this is CASSQSGDSSYNSPLHF.